Listed below are T cell receptor beta chains from one sample, sequenced in a study of PD-1 blockade in mismatch repair-deficient tumors. Generated by immunoSEQ multiplex PCR, the TCRdb table keeps only in-frame clones and is missing some. The top ten clones hold 15% to 20% of a sample with approximately 16,000 clones, less than 90% of them seen once. Source: PBMCs, taken before pembrolizumab treatment. The receptors shown here come from an adult with mismatch repair-deficient cancer. Both conserved end residues are part of each CDR3. D genes are given only for firm matches. Clone size is shown for a subset of rows, as once, few, many or a class of expanded clone.

d_gene	j_gene	v_gene	abundance	CDR3aa	CDR3nt
TRBD1	TRBJ2-6	TRBV6-1	.	CASSGTGGSGANVLTF	TGTGCCAGCAGTGGGACAGGGGGCTCTGGGGCCAACGTCCTGACTTTC
.	TRBJ2-1	TRBV6-6	once	CASSYSYEQFF	TGTGCCAGCAGTTACTCGTATGAGCAGTTCTTC
TRBD2	TRBJ2-3	TRBV10-3	.	CAISGLAGRTGDTQYF	TGTGCCATCAGTGGACTAGCGGGAAGGACGGGAGATACGCAGTATTTT
TRBD1	TRBJ2-7	TRBV2	.	CASSEFLGRGLALYEQYF	TGTGCCAGCAGTGAATTCCTGGGCAGGGGGCTAGCGTTGTACGAGCAGTACTTC
.	TRBJ1-4	TRBV5-5	.	CASSLVPDEKLFF	TGTGCCAGCAGCTTAGTGCCAGACGAAAAACTGTTTTTT
TRBD2	TRBJ2-7	TRBV29-1	.	CSARLAGYEQYF	TGCAGCGCCAGACTAGCGGGGTACGAGCAGTACTTC
.	TRBJ1-2	TRBV4-1	.	CASSQRLGSDYGYTF	TGCGCCAGCAGCCAACGGTTAGGGTCTGACTATGGCTACACCTTC
TRBD1	TRBJ1-1	TRBV9	.	CASSGTGGSEAFF	TGTGCCAGCAGCGGTACAGGGGGCTCTGAAGCTTTCTTT
TRBD1	TRBJ2-7	TRBV30	.	CAWSPLRGQGSYEQYF	TGTGCCTGGAGTCCCCTTCGGGGACAGGGATCCTACGAGCAGTACTTC
TRBD2	TRBJ2-2	TRBV6-4	.	CASELGDLAGLMRTGELFF	TGTGCCAGCGAATTGGGGGATTTAGCGGGACTTATGAGAACCGGGGAGCTGTTTTTT
.	TRBJ2-1	TRBV27	once	CASWRAQTYNEQFF	TGTGCCAGCTGGAGGGCCCAGACATACAATGAGCAGTTCTTC
TRBD1	TRBJ2-3	TRBV7-9	.	CASSTTGASTDTQYF	TGTGCCAGCAGCACGACAGGGGCTAGCACAGATACGCAGTATTTT
TRBD2	TRBJ2-7	TRBV4-3	.	CASSPGTSETYEQYF	TGCGCCAGCAGCCCCGGGACTAGCGAAACCTACGAGCAGTACTTC
.	TRBJ1-4	TRBV7-9	few	CASSQRGTESEKLFF	TGTGCCAGCAGCCAGCGGGGGACTGAGAGTGAAAAACTGTTTTTT
TRBD2	TRBJ2-1	TRBV9	.	CASSVSAGPSSYNEQFF	TGTGCCAGCAGCGTATCAGCGGGACCGAGCTCCTACAATGAGCAGTTCTTC
.	TRBJ2-7	TRBV30	.	CAWTHPRGFNEQYF	TGTGCCTGGACCCACCCTCGGGGCTTCAACGAGCAGTACTTC
.	TRBJ2-5	TRBV10-1	.	CASSERLSGGGQETQYF	TGCGCCAGCAGTGAGAGGTTAAGCGGAGGTGGGCAAGAGACCCAGTACTTC
.	TRBJ2-5	TRBV7-9	.	CASSFSRSETQYF	TGTGCCAGCAGCTTTTCCAGGTCAGAGACCCAGTACTTC
.	TRBJ2-1	TRBV7-8	.	CASSLGGHNEQFF	TGTGCCAGCAGCTTAGGGGGTCACAATGAGCAGTTCTTC
TRBD2	TRBJ2-5	TRBV7-8	.	CASSYSGKETQYF	TGTGCCAGCAGCTACAGCGGGAAAGAGACCCAGTACTTC
.	TRBJ1-1	TRBV5-4	.	CASSQRSSSNTEAFF	TGTGCCAGCAGCCAGAGAAGCAGCTCGAACACTGAAGCTTTCTTT
.	TRBJ2-5	TRBV7-6	.	CASSPWAGAGETQYF	TGTGCCAGCAGCCCCTGGGCAGGGGCTGGAGAGACCCAGTACTTC
TRBD2	TRBJ2-1	TRBV5-1	.	CASSLTSGSYNEQFF	TGCGCCAGCAGCTTGACTAGCGGCTCCTACAATGAGCAGTTCTTC
.	TRBJ2-4	TRBV5-6	.	CASSLNEIQYF	TGTGCCAGCAGCTTGAATGAGATTCAGTACTTC
TRBD1	TRBJ2-7	TRBV5-3	.	CARSLADRESWSAYEQYF	TGTGCCAGAAGCTTGGCGGACAGGGAGAGCTGGAGTGCCTACGAGCAGTACTTC
TRBD1	TRBJ1-1	TRBV13	.	CASSLVGGASEAFF	TGTGCCAGCAGCTTAGTAGGGGGCGCGAGTGAAGCTTTCTTT
TRBD1	TRBJ2-2	TRBV7-9	.	CASSLGQGRAGELFF	TGTGCCAGCAGCTTAGGACAGGGCCGCGCCGGGGAGCTGTTTTTT
.	TRBJ1-1	TRBV5-1	.	CASSVGQGLTEAFF	TGCGCCAGCAGCGTAGGTCAGGGGCTCACTGAAGCTTTCTTT
.	TRBJ2-3	TRBV2	.	CASSARADTQYF	TGTGCCAGCAGTGCCCGCGCGGATACGCAGTATTTT
TRBD2	TRBJ2-3	TRBV13	.	CASSAGGRGSTDTQYF	TGTGCCAGCAGCGCAGGAGGGAGGGGAAGCACAGATACGCAGTATTTT
.	TRBJ2-7	TRBV6-5	few	CASSESGYEQYF	TGTGCCAGCAGTGAATCTGGCTACGAGCAGTACTTC
.	TRBJ2-3	TRBV21-1	.	CASSKSNLPGTGISEEDTQYF	TGTGCCAGCAGCAAATCAAACCTTCCGGGGACAGGGATTAGCGAGGAAGATACGCAGTATTTT
TRBD1	TRBJ2-1	TRBV10-1	.	CASSSGTEPSYNEQFF	TGCGCCAGCAGCTCCGGGACAGAGCCCTCCTACAATGAGCAGTTCTTC
TRBD1	TRBJ2-7	TRBV18	.	CASSPNTGGEQYF	TGTGCCAGCTCACCAAACACAGGGGGCGAGCAGTACTTC
TRBD1	TRBJ2-7	TRBV5-6	.	CASSLVRGRHEQYF	TGTGCCAGCAGCTTGGTTAGGGGGCGCCACGAGCAGTACTTC
.	TRBJ2-5	TRBV2	.	CASSEFAETQYF	TGTGCCAGCAGTGAGTTTGCAGAGACCCAGTACTTC
TRBD1	TRBJ2-3	TRBV4-2	.	CASSRRTGGSTDTQYF	TGTGCCAGCAGCCGAAGGACAGGGGGTAGCACAGATACGCAGTATTTT
.	TRBJ2-3	TRBV13	.	CASSQGPISTDTQYF	TGTGCCAGCAGCCAAGGACCGATTAGCACAGATACGCAGTATTTT
TRBD2	TRBJ2-3	TRBV19	.	CASSIRSSASGGDTDTQYF	TGTGCCAGTAGTATTCGAAGCAGCGCTAGCGGGGGGGACACAGATACGCAGTATTTT
TRBD1	TRBJ1-2	TRBV27	.	CASTPTGALYGYTF	TGTGCCAGCACCCCGACAGGGGCCCTCTATGGCTACACCTTC
.	TRBJ1-2	TRBV10-3	.	CALSTGAYGYTF	TGTGCCCTCTCGACAGGAGCCTATGGCTACACCTTC
.	TRBJ2-7	TRBV10-3	.	CAISGGPYEQYF	TGTGCCATCAGTGGCGGGCCCTACGAGCAGTACTTC
.	TRBJ1-3	TRBV29-1	.	CSVEDPGDGSGNTIYF	TGCAGCGTTGAAGATCCCGGGGACGGCTCTGGAAACACCATATATTTT
.	TRBJ2-2	TRBV7-8	.	CASTSTGELFF	TGTGCCAGCACCTCTACCGGGGAGCTGTTTTTT
.	TRBJ2-7	TRBV29-1	.	CSVGTPYEQYF	TGCAGCGTCGGGACTCCCTACGAGCAGTACTTC